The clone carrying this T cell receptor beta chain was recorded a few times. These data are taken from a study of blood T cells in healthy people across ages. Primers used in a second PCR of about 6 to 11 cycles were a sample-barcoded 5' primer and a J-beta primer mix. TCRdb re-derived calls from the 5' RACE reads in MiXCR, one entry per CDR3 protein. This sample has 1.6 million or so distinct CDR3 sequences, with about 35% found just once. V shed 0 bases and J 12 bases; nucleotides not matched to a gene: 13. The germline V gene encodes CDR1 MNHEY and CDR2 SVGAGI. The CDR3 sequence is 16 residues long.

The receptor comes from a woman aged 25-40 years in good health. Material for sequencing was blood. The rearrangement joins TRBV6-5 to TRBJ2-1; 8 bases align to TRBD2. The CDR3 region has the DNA TGTGCCAGCAGTTACTCCACGGCTAGCGGGTTACAGGGGCAGTTCTTC. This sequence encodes CASSYSTASGLQGQFF.